Listed below are T cell receptor beta chains from one sample, sequenced in a study of shared clonotypes between healthy human individuals. Sequencing used immunoSEQ multiplex PCR; TCRdb keeps in-frame clones, though not all of them. The repertoire includes about a million clones, 60% to 85% of them detected once, and 0.89% sits in the top ten. Sequencing was done on a sample of memory CD4+ T cells from PBMCs. The receptors derive from a man younger than 35 in good health. Some clones in this sample may be carry-over from other donors' samples. The CDR3 runs from the conserved cysteine through the conserved F or W. D genes are given only for firm matches. For some rows the clone size is stated as once, few or many, or as a class when expanded; others skip it.

CDR3	DNA	D	V	J	size
CASSQVGYGYTF	TGCGCCAGCAGCCAGGTGGGGTATGGCTACACCTTC	.	TRBV4-1	TRBJ1-2	.
CASSFLNMNTGELFF	TGTGCCAGCAGCTTCCTCAACATGAACACCGGGGAGCTGTTTTTT	.	TRBV7-8	TRBJ2-2	.
CASSLTGNSQHF	TGTGCCAGCAGCTTAACAGGGAACTCCCAGCATTTT	.	TRBV7-9	TRBJ1-5	.
CASSKEGGNYGYTF	TGTGCCAGCAGCAAAGAAGGCGGCAACTATGGCTACACCTTC	.	TRBV21-1	TRBJ1-2	once
CASSLSSLGTLLYGYTF	TGTGCCAGCAGCTTGTCGTCCCTAGGGACCCTACTTTATGGCTACACCTTC	.	TRBV5-5	TRBJ1-2	.
CASSRGGGQGSYEQYF	TGTGCCAGCAGCCGAGGAGGGGGCCAAGGCTCCTACGAGCAGTACTTC	.	TRBV5-6	TRBJ2-7	.
CASSPRAGSYNEQFF	TGTGCCAGCAGCCCTAGGGCAGGTTCCTACAATGAGCAGTTCTTC	.	TRBV11-3	TRBJ2-1	.
CASSLQGGLYYNEQFF	TGTGCCAGCAGCTTACAAGGGGGACTATACTACAATGAGCAGTTCTTC	.	TRBV7-3	TRBJ2-1	.
CASSKNARDATNEKLFF	TGTGCCAGCAGCAAAAATGCCAGGGACGCAACTAATGAAAAACTGTTTTTT	.	TRBV21-1	TRBJ1-4	.
CASRGQGNTGELFF	TGTGCCAGCAGAGGACAGGGAAACACCGGGGAGCTGTTTTTT	TRBD1	TRBV2	TRBJ2-2	.
CASSNPGTEAFF	TGTGCCAGCAGTAACCCAGGCACTGAAGCTTTCTTT	.	TRBV6-6	TRBJ1-1	.
CASSSYRPGTGSAGYTF	TGTGCCAGCAGTTCCTACCGTCCCGGGACAGGTTCGGCTGGCTACACCTTC	TRBD1	TRBV28	TRBJ1-2	.
CASSELGGNTEAFF	TGTGCCAGCAGTGAATTGGGGGGGAACACTGAAGCTTTCTTT	.	TRBV2	TRBJ1-1	.
CASKTGNTEAFF	TGTGCCAGCAAGACCGGGAACACTGAAGCTTTCTTT	.	TRBV2	TRBJ1-1	.
CASSSLGGETQYF	TGTGCCAGTAGTTCACTAGGCGGGGAGACCCAGTACTTC	.	TRBV19	TRBJ2-5	few
CASRRGGRRWEKLFF	TGTGCCAGCCGAAGGGGGGGGCGCCGGTGGGAAAAACTGTTTTTT	.	TRBV7-2	TRBJ1-4	few
CASSLTTQETQYF	TGTGCCAGCAGCTTAACTACCCAAGAGACCCAGTACTTC	.	TRBV7-3	TRBJ2-5	.
CASREGQGAAQPQHF	TGTGCCAGCAGGGAGGGGCAGGGGGCAGCTCAGCCCCAGCATTTT	TRBD1	TRBV2	TRBJ1-5	.
CASSLAALAGSYEQYF	TGTGCCAGCAGCTTAGCGGCTCTAGCGGGTAGCTACGAGCAGTACTTC	TRBD2	TRBV7-6	TRBJ2-7	.
CAWSKAGQETQYF	TGTGCCTGGAGTAAAGCGGGACAAGAGACCCAGTACTTC	TRBD2	TRBV30	TRBJ2-5	.
CASSLAVSGTSGRTDTQYF	TGTGCCAGCAGCTTAGCAGTATCCGGGACTAGCGGGAGAACAGATACGCAGTATTTT	TRBD2	TRBV7-2	TRBJ2-3	.
CASSKDTSYEQYF	TGTGCCAGCAGCAAGGACACATCCTACGAGCAGTACTTC	.	TRBV7-2	TRBJ2-7	.
CAIMPGSYTEAFF	TGTGCCATCATGCCAGGGAGCTACACTGAAGCTTTCTTT	.	TRBV10-3	TRBJ1-1	.
CSVDETGGYTF	TGCAGCGTTGATGAAACCGGTGGCTACACCTTC	.	TRBV29-1	TRBJ1-2	.
CASSPGRGDYGYTF	TGTGCCAGCTCACCGGGCAGGGGAGACTATGGCTACACCTTC	.	TRBV18	TRBJ1-2	.
CATSGQTLAFF	TGTGCCACCAGCGGACAGACTTTAGCTTTCTTT	.	TRBV15	TRBJ1-1	many
CASSSGTGSYGEAFF	TGTGCCAGCAGCTCAGGGACAGGTTCATATGGTGAAGCTTTCTTT	TRBD1	TRBV5-6	TRBJ1-1	.
CATRGLGGSVVNEQFF	TGTGCCACCCGGGGGTTAGGGGGTAGCGTAGTCAATGAGCAGTTCTTC	.	TRBV19	TRBJ2-1	.
CASSHSTSSTYEQYF	TGTGCCAGCAGCCATTCGACTAGCTCCACCTACGAGCAGTACTTC	TRBD2	TRBV11-2	TRBJ2-7	once
CASSPTGDLNTEAFF	TGTGCCAGTAGCCCAACAGGGGACTTGAACACTGAAGCTTTCTTT	TRBD1	TRBV19	TRBJ1-1	.
CASSIIRASGRNTGELFF	TGTGCCAGTAGTATAATCAGGGCTAGCGGGAGAAACACCGGGGAGCTGTTTTTT	TRBD2	TRBV19	TRBJ2-2	few
CASSLGRRATNTEAFF	TGTGCCAGCAGCTTAGGGCGCAGGGCTACGAACACTGAAGCTTTCTTT	.	TRBV7-8	TRBJ1-1	.
CASSNRQEETQYF	TGTGCCAGCAGTAACCGACAGGAAGAGACCCAGTACTTC	.	TRBV7-3	TRBJ2-5	.
CASSPQGANGYTF	TGTGCCAGCTCACCACAGGGGGCAAATGGCTACACCTTC	TRBD1	TRBV18	TRBJ1-2	.
CASSQGQGRTGRGANVLTF	TGCGCCAGCAGCCAAGGTCAGGGCCGAACAGGACGTGGGGCCAACGTCCTGACTTTC	.	TRBV4-1	TRBJ2-6	.
CASSEGSGSSYNEQFF	TGCGCCAGCAGTGAAGGGAGCGGGAGTTCCTACAATGAGCAGTTCTTC	TRBD2	TRBV10-1	TRBJ2-1	.
CASSFLQGIGTEAFF	TGCGCCAGCAGCTTTTTACAGGGAATAGGCACTGAAGCTTTCTTT	.	TRBV5-1	TRBJ1-1	.
CASSLRRGGPEAFF	TGCGCCAGCAGCTTGAGGCGAGGGGGCCCTGAAGCTTTCTTT	TRBD1	TRBV5-1	TRBJ1-1	.
CASSPHRGLKGYTF	TGTGCCAGTAGTCCCCACAGGGGGCTAAAAGGCTACACCTTC	TRBD1	TRBV19	TRBJ1-2	once
CASSQVGVGEQFF	TGTGCCAGCAGCCAAGTGGGAGTCGGTGAGCAGTTCTTC	.	TRBV4-2	TRBJ2-1	.
CASSLNRGEQYF	TGTGCCAGCAGCCTAAACAGGGGCGAGCAGTACTTC	TRBD1	TRBV11-2	TRBJ2-7	.
CASSEIQPQHF	TGTGCCAGCAGTGAAATCCAGCCCCAGCATTTT	.	TRBV6-1	TRBJ1-5	.
CSVDHHPGADTEAFF	TGCAGCGTCGACCATCATCCCGGGGCCGACACTGAAGCTTTCTTT	.	TRBV29-1	TRBJ1-1	.
CASSGDRAYEQYF	TGTGCCAGCAGTGGAGACAGAGCCTACGAGCAGTACTTC	.	TRBV2	TRBJ2-7	.
CASSWKLVPTGVQETQYF	TGCGCCAGCAGCTGGAAACTAGTCCCGACAGGGGTTCAAGAGACCCAGTACTTC	TRBD1	TRBV5-1	TRBJ2-5	few
CASSLVTGGRNTEAFF	TGCGCCAGCAGCTTGGTGACAGGGGGGAGGAACACTGAAGCTTTCTTT	TRBD1	TRBV5-1	TRBJ1-1	once
CASSLQGASFGYTF	TGTGCCAGCAGCTTACAGGGAGCCTCCTTCGGCTACACCTTC	.	TRBV13	TRBJ1-2	.
CASSEAWGGGYTF	TGTGCCAGCAGTGAGGCGTGGGGAGGTGGCTACACCTTC	.	TRBV25-1	TRBJ1-2	.